One sample yielded the 16 T cell receptor beta chains listed below, sequenced in a study of tumor-infiltrating lymphocytes in localized non-small cell lung cancer. TCRdb's copy holds only in-frame clones and misses some; the assay was immunoSEQ multiplex PCR. The sample lists roughly 16,000 clones, 73% occurring once. Sequencing was carried out using lung tumor tissue. These receptors originate from a human donor with non-small cell lung cancer.

The chain combines TRBV4-1 with TRBJ1-4, with a weak D call TRBD1 (5 bases). CDR1 MGHRA and CDR2 YSYEKL come from the germline V gene. Deletions cut 3 bases from V and 6 bases from J, with 17 bases between. This CDR3 is 16 amino acids long. The CDR3 DNA is TGCGCCAGCAGCCAGGATGGGCGGACACCCGATGAAAAACTGTTTTTT. Protein sequence: CASSQDGRTPDEKLFF.

This clone occurred once. The chain has TRBV5-4 and TRBJ1-1, with a tentative D call TRBD1 (5 bases). The CDR3 spans 12 residues. Deletions cut 3 bases from V and 11 bases from J, with 14 bases between. Germline assignment: CDR1 SGHNT and CDR2 YYREEE (reference sequence). The CDR3 reads CASSSEGMRAFF. CDR3 DNA sequence: TGTGCCAGCAGCTCGGAGGGGATGAGGGCTTTCTTT.

The CDR3 nucleotides read TGTGCCAGCAGCTTAGAAGGACGCGGAAATGAGCAGTTCTTC. This codes for CASSLEGRGNEQFF. The chain recombines TRBV11-2 with TRBJ2-1; D gene ambiguous. Per the germline V gene, CDR1 is SGHAT and CDR2 is FQNNGV. The V end lost 0 bases, the J end lost 7 bases, and 10 bases lay between the germline ends. The CDR3 consists of 14 residues.

This clone was observed a few times. V usage is TRBV6-1 and J usage is TRBJ1-6; D gene unclear. The CDR3 contains 14 residues. The germline gives CDR1 MNHNS, CDR2 SASEGT. Trimming shortened V by 4 bases and J by 2 bases, and 6 bases separated the two germline ends. CDR3 protein: CASSVGPYNSPLHF. The CDR3 DNA sequence: TGTGCCAGCAGTGTTGGCCCCTATAATTCACCCCTCCACTTT.

The chain combines TRBV9 with TRBJ1-3; tentative D call: TRBD1 (6 bases). Per the germline V gene, CDR1 is SGDLS and CDR2 is YYNGEE. Trimming left V 0 bases short and J 4 bases short, with 17 bases between. This CDR3 has 17 residues. CDR3 loop: CASSVGETGAFGNTIYF. CDR3 nucleotide sequence: TGTGCCAGCAGCGTAGGGGAAACGGGGGCGTTCGGAAACACCATATATTTT.

The rearrangement joins TRBV30 to TRBJ1-3, with D maybe TRBD1 (6 bases). The CDR3 is 13 amino acids. Germline V lookup: CDR1 GTSNPN, CDR2 SVGIG (reference sequence). Trimming removed 2 bases at V and 2 bases at J, with 7 bases between. In DNA, the CDR3 is TGTGCCTGGAGTAGGGGGGCTGGAAACACCATATATTTT. Amino acid sequence: CAWSRGAGNTIYF.

The chain couples TRBV9 to TRBJ2-1, with a tentative D call TRBD2 (5 bases). V gave up 4 bases and J gave up 5 bases, with 22 bases separating them. This CDR3 region has 17 residues. CDR1 and CDR2 from the germline V gene are SGDLS and YYNGEE. The CDR3 is CASSQKSRGVGDNEQFF. CDR3 nucleotides: TGTGCCAGCAGCCAGAAGAGTCGGGGAGTAGGCGACAATGAGCAGTTCTTC.

This clone was detected only a few times. V usage is TRBV29-1 and J usage is TRBJ1-1; D is ambiguous. This CDR3 has 12 residues. Per germline, CDR1 SQVTM and CDR2 ANQGSEA. Trimming cost V 4 bases and J 5 bases, with 11 bases left between them. The CDR3 nucleotides read TGCAGCGTTGGGTTTATGGGTACTGAAGCTTTCTTT. It specifies CSVGFMGTEAFF.

As for this clone: Mismatch with germline at one junction end may stem from a read error. The rearrangement links TRBV5-1 to TRBJ2-7, with D unresolved. The CDR3 sequence is 13 residues long. Germline V gene data show CDR1 as SGHRS and CDR2 as YFSETQ. This CDR3 reads CASRLDGSYEQYF. Here the CDR3 DNA reads TGCGCCAGCAGGTTGGACGGGTCCTACGAGCAGTACTTC.

In regard to this clone: The missing conserved phenylalanine or tryptophan at the end of this CDR3 makes a read error likely. No DNA is shown, since the ends of the CDR3 on it are uncertain; the CDR3 is the one TCRdb lists. The chain joins TRBV5-1 to TRBJ2-7; the DNA was not used to check the table's D call, TRBD1. CDR1 and CDR2 from the germline V gene are SGHRS and YFSETQ. Including both end residues, the CDR3 is 14 amino acids long. CDR3 protein: CASSLSGQGEYLPL.

The J gene is TRBJ2-5, the V gene TRBV5-1; TRBD1 matches 7 bases. Germline-derived CDR1 and CDR2 are SGHRS and YFSETQ. This CDR3 contains 12 residues. V was clipped by 1 base and J by 9 bases; unmatched bases: 3. This chain's CDR3 is CASSLLQGAQYF. The CDR3 DNA follows: TGCGCCAGCAGCTTGTTGCAGGGGGCCCAGTACTTC.

The gene calls are TRBV4-1 and TRBJ1-2; D not certain. Germline lookup yields CDR1 MGHRA and CDR2 YSYEKL. CDR3 size: 14 residues. The V and J ends lost 4 bases and 2 bases respectively, with 11 bases between them. CDR3 coding DNA: TGCGCCAGCAGCCGACCCGACGTAAACTATGGCTACACCTTC. It encodes CASSRPDVNYGYTF.

The rearrangement joins TRBV6-6 to TRBJ2-7; 8 bases line up with TRBD2. Germline V gene sequence: CDR1 MNHNY, CDR2 SVGAGI (reference sequence). The CDR3 covers 14 residues. V dropped 6 bases and J dropped 1; count of bases not matched to a gene: 5. The CDR3 sequence is CASRGSGTSYEQYF. DNA of the CDR3: TGTGCCAGCAGGGGTAGCGGGACGTCCTACGAGCAGTACTTC.

The rearrangement joins TRBV19 to TRBJ1-5; 7 bases match TRBD1. The V segment lost 3 bases and the J segment 6 bases; nucleotides outside the gene matches: 8. The CDR3 loop spans 15 amino acids. The germline CDR1 and CDR2 sequences are LNHDA and SQIVND (reference sequence). CDR3: CASSMATGWSQPQHF. In nucleotides, the CDR3 is TGTGCCAGTAGTATGGCGACAGGGTGGTCTCAGCCCCAGCATTTT.

This clone was picked up a small number of times. The chain carries TRBV28 and TRBJ1-1; 7 nucleotides match TRBD1. The trim removed 7 bases at V and 4 bases at J, leaving 6 bases unmatched. CDR3 length: 13 amino acids. CDR1 is MDHEN and CDR2 is SYDVKM in the germline V gene. The chain's CDR3 is CASTRSGGTEAFF. DNA for the CDR3: TGTGCCAGCACACGATCAGGGGGCACTGAAGCTTTCTTT.

There are a few counts of this clone. The J gene is TRBJ1-2, the V gene TRBV19, with 7 bases lining up with TRBD1. V trimming: 6 bases; J trimming: 4 bases; junction bases outside the gene matches: 11. Looked up from germline, CDR1 is LNHDA and CDR2 is SQIVND (reference sequence). The CDR3 length is 15 residues. This chain's CDR3 is CASRGVDRAGYGYTF. DNA of the CDR3: TGTGCCAGTAGAGGAGTCGACAGGGCGGGCTATGGCTACACCTTC.